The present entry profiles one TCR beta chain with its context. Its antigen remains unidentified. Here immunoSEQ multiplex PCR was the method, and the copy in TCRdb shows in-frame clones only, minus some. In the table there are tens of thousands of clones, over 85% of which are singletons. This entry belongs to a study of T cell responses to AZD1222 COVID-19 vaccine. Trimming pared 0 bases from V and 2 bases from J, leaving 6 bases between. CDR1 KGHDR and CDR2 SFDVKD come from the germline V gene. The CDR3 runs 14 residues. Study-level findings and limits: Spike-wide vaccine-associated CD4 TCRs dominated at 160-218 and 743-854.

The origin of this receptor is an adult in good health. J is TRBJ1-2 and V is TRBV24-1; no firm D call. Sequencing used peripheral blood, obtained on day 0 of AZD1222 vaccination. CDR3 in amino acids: CATSDLNRNYGYTF. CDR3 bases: TGTGCCACCAGTGATTTGAATAGGAACTATGGCTACACCTTC.